The 9 T cell receptor beta chains below all came from one sample that was sequenced in a study of tissue T cells after allogeneic stem cell transplantation. Generated by immunoSEQ multiplex PCR, the TCRdb table keeps only in-frame clones and is missing some. The table records 48,000 or so clones, around 67% of them present only once. The sequenced sample consisted of sorted cells pooled from one or two spleens. These receptors originate from a pool of C57BL/6 mice in good health.

This clone showed up just a few times. All gene names here are mouse names. The sequence runs out 1 residue before the end of the CDR3; the remainder is reconstructed from the germline J gene. The J gene is TRBJ2-7, the V gene TRBV4; a weak D match, TRBD1 (5 bases). CDR1 is LGHDT and CDR2 is YNNKQL in the germline V gene (reference sequence). V lost 5 bases and J 7 bases, leaving 9 bases between the germline ends. The CDR3 covers 11 residues. The DNA read from the CDR3 is TGTGCCAGCAGCCAGGGTGGGGAACAGTAC. Protein sequence: CASSQGGEQY. The complete CDR3 protein is CASSQGGEQYF.

As for this clone: Here the gene names and germline are mouse. Coverage ceases 1 residue before the CDR3 finishes, and the germline J gene fills in the end. The gene calls are TRBV1 and TRBJ2-2; D ambiguous. V was shortened by 2 bases and J by 1 base, with 5 bases between the two germline ends. Germline CDR1 is NSQYPW and CDR2 is LRSPGD (reference sequence). CDR3 length: 14 amino acids. CDR3 residues: CTCSAQKNTGQLYF. The CDR3 DNA, read in part, is TGCACCTGCAGTGCACAGAAAAACACCGGGCAGCTCTAC.

Remarks on this clone: Mouse gene names and germline throughout. Read sequence stops 1 residue before the CDR3 end, and the germline J gene provides the missing end. This chain joins TRBV3 and TRBJ1-2; D is unclear. This CDR3 has 13 residues. The V and J ends lost 0 bases and 2 bases respectively, with 4 bases between them. Germline CDR1 reads SNHLY; CDR2 reads FYNGKV (reference sequence). The sequenced part of the CDR3 DNA is TGTGCCAGCAGCTTAGCACAGAACTCCGACTACACC. Its protein is CASSLAQNSDYT. The whole CDR3 sequence is CASSLAQNSDYTF.

Comments on this clone: Genes and germline come from the mouse. The CDR3 bases that were read are TGTGCCAGCTCTCTATCCAGGGGCAATGCTGAGCAGTTC. Residues: CASSLSRGNAEQF. The entire CDR3 sequence reads CASSLSRGNAEQFF. The chain uses TRBV12-1 and TRBJ2-1; TRBD1 is a possible D gene (6 bases). From the germline J gene comes the end of the CDR3, since the read stops 1 residue before it. V lost 1 base and J lost 5, with 11 bases in between. The CDR3 is 14 residues long. Germline V gene lookup returns CDR1 SGHSN and CDR2 HYEKVE.

As to this clone: Mouse gene names apply. From the germline J gene comes the end of the CDR3, since the read stops 1 residue before it. The genes are TRBV3 and TRBJ2-1; 8 bases map to TRBD2. Trimming cost V 4 bases and J 7 bases; bases outside gene matches: 6. The CDR3 totals 14 residues. CDR1 is SNHLY and CDR2 is FYNGKV in the germline V gene (reference sequence). The CDR3 protein is CASSSWGVRAEQFF. The CDR3 DNA, read in part, is TGTGCCAGCAGCTCCTGGGGGGTGAGGGCTGAGCAGTTC.

A word on this clone: Mouse gene names and germline throughout. The sequenced part of the CDR3 DNA is TGTGCCAGCAGCCCTGGACAGGGACCAGAAGTCTTC. This codes for CASSPGQGPEVF. The complete CDR3 protein is CASSPGQGPEVFF. V gene TRBV3 combines with J gene TRBJ1-1; 8 bases align to TRBD1. Coverage ceases 1 residue before the CDR3 finishes, and the germline J gene fills in the end. The CDR3 runs to 13 residues. CDR1 is SNHLY, CDR2 FYNGKV, per germline (reference sequence). Trimming took 5 bases from V and 6 from J; bases not matched to a gene: 5. Together with reference TRBV3 and TRBJ1-1, the CDR3 gives the full variable domain: GPKVLQIPSHQIIDMGQMVTLNCDPVSNHLYFYWYKQILGQQMEFLVNFYNGKVMEKSKLFKDQFSVERPDGSYFTLKIQPTALEDSAVYFCASSPGQGPEVFFGKGTRLTVV.

As to this clone: Gene names are the mouse ones. CDR3 bases read: TGTGCCAGCGGTGAACCAGGGGGGGACACCCAGTAC. Amino acids: CASGEPGGDTQY. The entire CDR3 reads CASGEPGGDTQYF. The rearrangement joins TRBV13-2 to TRBJ2-5; perhaps TRBD1 as D (7 bases). Sequencing ends 1 residue short of the CDR3 end; the germline J gene provides the rest. Looked up from germline, CDR1 is NNHNN and CDR2 is SYGAGS (reference sequence). The CDR3 extends over 13 amino acids. V dropped 2 bases and J dropped 6 bases, with 10 bases sitting between them.

In this sample, this clone turned up a few times. The genes and germline here are from mouse. Sequencing ends 1 residue short of the CDR3 end; the germline J gene provides the rest. This chain links TRBV5 with TRBJ2-7; D might be TRBD1 (6 bases). This CDR3 contains 13 residues. Germline V gene lookup returns CDR1 LGHNA and CDR2 YNLKQL (reference sequence). The V end lost 2 bases, the J end lost 6 bases, and 11 bases lay between the germline ends. The covered CDR3 bases are TGTGCCAGCAGCCAAAATACAGGGATTGAACAGTAC. It translates to CASSQNTGIEQY. The complete CDR3 sequence is CASSQNTGIEQYF.

This clone has a handful of counts. Gene names and germline refer to mouse. The DNA ends 1 residue before the CDR3 does, and the rest of the CDR3 is filled in from the germline J gene. This rearrangement joins TRBV4 to TRBJ2-7; 11 bases are shared with TRBD1. The ends lost 4 bases at V and 7 bases at J; junction bases unmatched: 0. In germline, CDR1 is LGHDT, CDR2 YNNKQL (reference sequence). The CDR3 runs 12 residues. The CDR3 DNA, read in part, is TGTGCCAGCAGCTGGGACAGGGGGGAACAGTAC. Encoded protein: CASSWDRGEQY. The whole CDR3 protein is CASSWDRGEQYF.